A selection of T cell receptor beta chains follows, all from one sample in a study of T cells in Graves' hyperthyroidism and ophthalmopathy. TCRdb re-analysed the multiplex PCR reads in MiXCR, keeping a single row per CDR3 protein. The data contain more than 500,000 distinct CDR3 sequences, roughly 17% of them singletons. What was sequenced was blood. Receptor source: a woman in her 30s with Graves' hyperthyroidism. Both conserved end residues are part of each CDR3. A D gene is named only where the DNA matches it firmly. Part of the rows lack a size; the others show once, few, many or a class for expanded clones.

CDR3 protein	CDR3 DNA	D gene	clone size	CDR3 length	V gene	J gene
CARQEGVNTGELFF	TGTGCCAGACAGGAGGGGGTGAACACCGGGGAGCTGTTTTTT	NA	many	14	TRBV2	TRBJ2-2
CASSLFMEDTQYF	TGTGCCAGCAGCTTATTCATGGAGGATACGCAGTATTTT	NA	many	13	TRBV7-3	TRBJ2-3
CAIRAWQVGYGYTF	TGTGCCATCAGGGCCTGGCAGGTCGGCTATGGCTACACCTTC	NA	many	14	TRBV10-3	TRBJ1-2
CAIANLGQPLNYGYTF	TGTGCCATCGCCAACCTAGGGCAGCCGTTAAACTATGGCTACACCTTC	NA	few	16	TRBV27	TRBJ1-2
CASSDSMGGTDTQYF	TGTGCCAGCAGTGACTCGATGGGGGGCACAGATACGCAGTATTTT	NA	many	15	TRBV6-4	TRBJ2-3
CASSSSGYYNEQYF	TGCGCCAGCTCCTCAAGCGGATACTACAATGAGCAGTACTTC	NA	NA	14	TRBV10-2	TRBJ2-7
CASSQGSLAGSDTQYF	TGCGCCAGCAGCCAAGGCTCACTAGCGGGATCAGATACGCAGTATTTT	TRBD2	few	16	TRBV4-3	TRBJ2-3
CASGSTGTPNQPQHF	TGCGCCAGCGGATCCACCGGGACACCTAATCAGCCCCAGCATTTT	NA	few	15	TRBV4-1	TRBJ1-5
CASSYKGLGSYNEQFF	TGTGCCAGCAGCTATAAGGGACTAGGTTCCTACAATGAGCAGTTCTTC	TRBD2	few	16	TRBV7-2	TRBJ2-1
CASSMQGIANEQYF	TGTGCCAGTAGTATGCAGGGGATCGCTAACGAGCAGTACTTC	NA	few	14	TRBV19	TRBJ2-7
CASSYVGDMNTEAFF	TGTGCCAGCAGTTACGTGGGAGACATGAACACTGAAGCTTTCTTT	NA	many	15	TRBV6-2/TRBV6-3	TRBJ1-1
CASGFRLAGSTGELFF	TGTGCCAGCGGTTTCAGACTAGCGGGTAGCACCGGGGAGCTGTTTTTT	TRBD2	NA	16	TRBV24-1	TRBJ2-2
CASNGDGSSYEQYF	TGCGCCAGCAACGGGGACGGGTCGAGCTACGAGCAGTACTTC	NA	many	14	TRBV5-1	TRBJ2-7
CASSTGWSYEQYF	TGCGCCAGCAGCACGGGGTGGTCCTACGAGCAGTACTTC	NA	many	13	TRBV10-2	TRBJ2-7